This entry lists 31 T cell receptor beta chains sequenced from one sample in a study of cytomegalovirus exposure and HLA in healthy donors. Data came from immunoSEQ multiplex PCR; TCRdb stores just in-frame clones and leaves some out. The sample shows over 150,000 clones, around 82% of them seen only once. Sequenced material: PBMCs. The receptors derive from a young woman in good health and CMV-seropositive.

The chain links TRBV15 to TRBJ2-1, with D perhaps TRBD2 (6 bases). V gave up 2 bases and J gave up 8 bases, with 10 bases separating them. The CDR3 extends over 13 amino acids. Germline V gene data show CDR1 as LNHNV and CDR2 as YYDKDF (reference sequence). CDR3 loop: CATSRSPSDEQFF. The CDR3 DNA sequence: TGTGCCACCAGCAGATCCCCTAGCGATGAGCAGTTCTTC.

This clone was counted a single time. The rearrangement joins TRBV18 to TRBJ2-4, with 11 positions matching TRBD1. The CDR3 consists of 18 residues. The germline gives CDR1 KGHSH, CDR2 LQKENI. J gave up 1 base and V 4 bases, and 9 bases lay outside the gene matches. CDR3 in DNA: TGTGCCAGCTCACGGTACTCTCGGGACAGGGGGGCCAAAAACATTCAGTACTTC. Amino acids: CASSRYSRDRGAKNIQYF.

This clone has only one observation. The rearrangement uses TRBV4-1 and TRBJ1-1; no firm D call. V was trimmed by 2 bases and J by 0 bases, leaving 10 bases between them. This CDR3 comprises 15 residues. Germline CDR1 and CDR2: MGHRA and YSYEKL. In nucleotides, the CDR3 is TGCGCCAGCAGCCAACACTCTGCATTGAACACTGAAGCTTTCTTT. It specifies CASSQHSALNTEAFF.

The V and J genes are TRBV20-1 and TRBJ2-3; possibly TRBD1 for D (5 bases). Germline assignment: CDR1 DFQATT and CDR2 SNEGSKA (reference sequence). The CDR3 contains 11 residues. Here the CDR3 DNA reads TGCGGGGCCGTTGGCACAGATACGCAGTATTTT. Its translation is CGAVGTDTQYF.

This chain links TRBV18 with TRBJ1-5, with a weak D call TRBD1 (5 bases). V dropped 4 bases and J dropped 8 bases, with 18 bases sitting between them. CDR1 and CDR2 (germline): KGHSH, LQKENI. This CDR3 is 15 amino acids long. Written as DNA, the CDR3 is TGTGCCAGCTCACGCCACGCACGGGGGGATGAGCCCCAGCATTTT. It translates to CASSRHARGDEPQHF. The full variable domain, completed using reference TRBV18 and TRBJ1-5, is NAGVMQNPRHLVRRRGQEARLRCSPMKGHSHVYWYRQLPEEGLKFMVYLQKENIIDESGMPKERFSAEFPKEGPSILRIQQVVRGDSAAYFCASSRHARGDEPQHFGDGTRLSIL.

This rearrangement joins TRBV5-6 to TRBJ1-6, with D unresolved. Between the trimmed V and J ends, which lost 0 bases and 7 bases, there was a span of 8 bases. Looked up from germline, CDR1 is SGHDT and CDR2 is YYEEEE. CDR3 size: 14 residues. The CDR3 spells CASSLGDKNSPLHF. Here the CDR3 DNA reads TGTGCCAGCAGCTTGGGTGACAAAAATTCACCCCTCCACTTT.

This sequence joins TRBV2 and TRBJ1-4; D gene uncertain. The CDR3 covers 14 residues. V dropped 1 base and J dropped 8 bases, with 11 bases sitting between them. In germline, CDR1 is SNHLY, CDR2 FYNNEI. Written as DNA, the CDR3 is TGTGCCAGCAGTGAAGGAGGCGGGAAGGAAAAACTGTTTTTT. Translating gives CASSEGGGKEKLFF.

V usage is TRBV29-1 and J usage is TRBJ2-1, with 7 bases fitting TRBD1. Germline assignment: CDR1 SQVTM and CDR2 ANQGSEA. With 7 bases clipped from V and 5 bases from J, the junction kept 8 bases outside the gene matches. This CDR3 is built from 13 residues. The CDR3 DNA reads TGCAGCGGCTCACAGGGGCGCCACAATGAGCAGTTCTTC. This translates into CSGSQGRHNEQFF.

This clone was counted between two and nine times. The V gene is TRBV7-2, the J gene TRBJ1-6, with D unclear. Between the trimmed V and J ends, which lost 1 base and 4 bases, there was a span of 8 bases. The CDR3 loop spans 15 amino acids. From germline, CDR1 is SGHTA and CDR2 FQGNSA. The chain's CDR3 is CASSLEAVYNSPLHF. The CDR3 DNA sequence: TGTGCCAGCAGCTTAGAGGCGGTTTATAATTCACCCCTCCACTTT.

This clone was found once. J is TRBJ1-1 and V is TRBV15; D remains ambiguous. The CDR3 length is 15 residues. CDR1 is LNHNV and CDR2 is YYDKDF in the germline V gene (reference sequence). Trimming removed 1 base at V and 5 bases at J, with 14 bases between. In DNA, the CDR3 is TGTGCCACCAGCAGAGCGGTCAGAAAGGAGACTGAAGCTTTCTTT. Its protein is CATSRAVRKETEAFF. Based on the CDR3 plus reference TRBV15 and TRBJ1-1, the full variable domain is DAMVIQNPRYQVTQFGKPVTLSCSQTLNHNVMYWYQQKSSQAPKLLFHYYDKDFNNEADTPDNFQSRRPNTSFCFLDIRSPGLGDTAMYLCATSRAVRKETEAFFGQGTRLTVV.

The chain recombines TRBV15 with TRBJ1-2; 8 bases fit TRBD1. CDR1 and CDR2 from the germline V gene are LNHNV and YYDKDF (reference sequence). V shed 1 base, J shed 8 bases, and the junction held 12 bases outside the gene matches. This CDR3 comprises 16 residues. CDR3 bases: TGTGCCACCAGCAGAGTCAGGGGGCAGACCTTGGTCGGCTACACCTTC. This codes for CATSRVRGQTLVGYTF. The full variable domain, its missing parts supplied by reference TRBV15 and TRBJ1-2, is DAMVIQNPRYQVTQFGKPVTLSCSQTLNHNVMYWYQQKSSQAPKLLFHYYDKDFNNEADTPDNFQSRRPNTSFCFLDIRSPGLGDTAMYLCATSRVRGQTLVGYTFGSGTRLTVV.

The chain recombines TRBV7-8 with TRBJ1-2, with TRBD1 identical over 7 bases. V gave up 6 bases and J gave up 7 bases; unmatched junction bases: 11. This CDR3 is 14 amino acids long. CDR1 SGHVS and CDR2 FQNEAQ come from the germline V gene. The CDR3 sequence: CASRRQGSGLGYTF. The CDR3 bases are TGTGCCAGCAGGCGACAGGGTTCAGGGCTTGGCTACACCTTC.

With regard to this clone: The sample contains more than one DNA sequence encoding this CDR3. The genes are TRBV6-6 and TRBJ1-1; the D is unclear. V was pared by 5 bases and J by 1 base, with 8 bases between. There are 13 residues in the CDR3. The germline V gene has CDR1 MNHNY and CDR2 SVGAGI (reference sequence). As DNA, the CDR3 is TGTGCCAGCAGTCTACGGGAGAACACTGAAGCTTTCTTT. It specifies CASSLRENTEAFF.

This chain connects TRBV27 to TRBJ2-1; 16 bases are a match to TRBD2. V gave up 4 bases and J gave up 4 bases; unmatched junction bases: 10. This CDR3 spans 19 amino acids. Germline V gene sequence: CDR1 MNHEY, CDR2 SMNVEV (reference sequence). The CDR3 sequence: CASSSGTSGGAPEYNEQFF. The CDR3 DNA is TGTGCCAGCAGTTCAGGGACTAGCGGGGGGGCCCCCGAATACAATGAGCAGTTCTTC.

This chain uses TRBV19 with TRBJ1-5; D unclear. V was clipped by 3 bases and J by 6 bases, with 12 bases between them. This CDR3 contains 14 residues. CDR1 and CDR2 from the germline V gene are LNHDA and SQIVND (reference sequence). The CDR3 bases are TGTGCCAGTAGTATGGGAGGGTATGGTCAGCCCCAGCATTTT. Its translation is CASSMGGYGQPQHF.

The CDR3 nucleotides are TGTGCCAGCACCCTTGAGGGACTTTTCTCTGGAAACACCATATATTTT. The encoded protein is CASTLEGLFSGNTIYF. This chain joins TRBV27 and TRBJ1-3; possibly TRBD1 for D (5 bases). The CDR3 is 16 residues long. CDR1 is MNHEY and CDR2 is SMNVEV in the germline V gene (reference sequence). The V gene lost 7 bases and the J gene lost 0 bases, with 16 bases spanning the gap.

The rearrangement uses TRBV7-2 and TRBJ2-7; maybe TRBD1 (7 bases). The CDR3 runs to 14 residues. V dropped 5 bases and J dropped 3 bases, with 14 bases sitting between them. Germline values: CDR1 SGHTA, CDR2 FQGNSA. The CDR3 here is CASSPGGTDYEQYF. The DNA of the CDR3 is TGTGCCAGCAGCCCCGGCGGGACAGACTACGAGCAGTACTTC.

J is TRBJ1-1 and V is TRBV6-5; D not certain. Germline loops: CDR1 MNHEY, CDR2 SVGAGI. Trimming pared 6 bases from V and 5 bases from J, leaving 16 bases between. The CDR3 covers 14 residues. The chain's CDR3 is CASSSGNGGTEAFF. Here the CDR3 DNA reads TGTGCCAGCAGCTCCGGGAACGGAGGGACTGAAGCTTTCTTT.

This chain joins TRBV19 and TRBJ2-2; D is possibly TRBD2 (5 bases). CDR1 and CDR2 (germline): LNHDA, SQIVND (reference sequence). The CDR3 contains 15 residues. Trimming took 0 bases from V and 6 from J, leaving 11 bases between them. CDR3 nucleotide sequence: TGTGCCAGTAGTATAGAACCGGGAAGGTCCGGGGAGCTGTTTTTT. This sequence encodes CASSIEPGRSGELFF.

The chain carries TRBV9 and TRBJ2-1; TRBD2 matches at 10 bases. V shed 4 bases, J shed 7 bases, and the junction held 8 bases outside the gene matches. Germline CDR1 and CDR2: SGDLS and YYNGEE. The CDR3 is 15 residues long. CDR3 region: CASSISGGAWNEQFF. The DNA of the CDR3 is TGTGCCAGCAGCATCAGCGGGGGGGCATGGAATGAGCAGTTCTTC. The complete variable domain, with remaining parts taken from reference TRBV9 and TRBJ2-1, reads DSGVTQTPKHLITATGQRVTLRCSPRSGDLSVYWYQQSLDQGLQFLIQYYNGEERAKGNILERFSAQQFPDLHSELNLSSLELGDSALYFCASSISGGAWNEQFFGPGTRLTVL.

The J gene is TRBJ2-1, the V gene TRBV5-8; TRBD2 aligns across 12 bases. Losses at the gene ends were 9 bases for V and 5 bases for J; bases not matched to a gene: 3. There are 13 residues in the CDR3. Germline assignment: CDR1 SGHTS and CDR2 YDEGEE. The CDR3 coding sequence is TGTGCCATAGGACTAGCGGGGAACAATGAGCAGTTCTTC. Translation: CAIGLAGNNEQFF.

V gene TRBV9 combines with J gene TRBJ2-1, with 12 bases that match TRBD1. Germline V CDR1 and CDR2: SGDLS, YYNGEE. The CDR3 is 16 residues long. The trim removed 0 bases at V and 8 bases at J, leaving 6 bases unmatched. The CDR3, as DNA: TGTGCCAGCAGCGTAGAAGGGACAGGGGGCGTCGATGAGCAGTTCTTC. Its translation is CASSVEGTGGVDEQFF.

The chain links TRBV4-2 to TRBJ2-7; 7 bases are shared with TRBD2. CDR1 LGHNA and CDR2 YNFKEQ come from the germline V gene. This CDR3 contains 16 residues. Losses at the gene ends were 0 bases for V and 2 bases for J; bases not matched to a gene: 7. CDR3 region: CASSQDRPSGAYEQYF. The CDR3 coding sequence is TGTGCCAGCAGCCAAGATAGGCCAAGCGGGGCCTACGAGCAGTACTTC.

The chain couples TRBV27 to TRBJ1-1, with D maybe TRBD1 (5 bases). Per the germline V gene, CDR1 is MNHEY and CDR2 is SMNVEV (reference sequence). V was clipped by 5 bases and J by 0 bases, with 13 bases between them. CDR3 length: 15 amino acids. CDR3 sequence: CASSPRTTLNTEAFF. The CDR3 region has the DNA TGTGCCAGCAGTCCCCGGACAACCTTGAACACTGAAGCTTTCTTT.

The chain couples TRBV11-2 to TRBJ1-2, with D maybe TRBD1 (5 bases). V lost 5 bases and J 7 bases, leaving 20 bases between the germline ends. The CDR3 contains 15 residues. Germline CDR1 SGHAT, CDR2 FQNNGV. CDR3 in DNA: TGTGCCAGCAGCCCCCGGGAGGAGGGGTGGAGTGGCTACACCTTC. It specifies CASSPREEGWSGYTF.

The chain is built from TRBV4-3 and TRBJ2-3; 9 bases map to TRBD2. The CDR3 runs 19 residues. V trimming: 0 bases; J trimming: 2 bases; junction bases outside the gene matches: 12. Germline CDR1 is LGHNA and CDR2 is YSLEER. The CDR3 region has the DNA TGCGCCAGCAGCCAAGAAATCTCCGGCACTAGCGGGTACACAGATACGCAGTATTTT. Translating gives CASSQEISGTSGYTDTQYF.

The chain employs TRBV27 and TRBJ2-7, with D perhaps TRBD2 (5 bases). Germline lookup yields CDR1 MNHEY and CDR2 SMNVEV (reference sequence). V was cut by 9 bases and J by 0 bases, with 15 bases left in between. The length of the CDR3 is 14 residues. CDR3 in DNA: TGTGCCAGTAGCCGGACGGGGAGCTCCTACGAGCAGTACTTC. Translating gives CASSRTGSSYEQYF.

This clone was observed a handful of times. The rearrangement uses TRBV7-2 and TRBJ1-2, with D uncertain. Germline assignment: CDR1 SGHTA and CDR2 FQGNSA. Trimming removed 0 bases from V and 4 bases from J, with 9 bases in between. The CDR3 is made up of 14 amino acids. For the CDR3, the DNA is TGTGCCAGCAGCTTAGCGCTAGAGGCCTATGGCTACACCTTC. It specifies CASSLALEAYGYTF.

This clone has only one observation. Written as DNA, the CDR3 is TGTGCCAGCACGTTGAAGGGGACACGACCTACTTACTATGGCTACACCTTC. Translated: CASTLKGTRPTYYGYTF. The gene calls are TRBV5-6 and TRBJ1-2; TRBD1 is a possible D gene (6 bases). V lost 6 bases and J 3 bases, leaving 24 bases between the germline ends. Germline V gene sequence: CDR1 SGHDT, CDR2 YYEEEE. There are 17 residues in the CDR3.

The table lists this clone with a count of one. This chain uses TRBV11-2 with TRBJ1-2, with 9 bases identical to TRBD1. Germline loops: CDR1 SGHAT, CDR2 FQNNGV. The CDR3 has 19 amino acids. J lost 8 bases, V lost 5 bases, and 24 bases had no gene match. CDR3 in DNA: TGTGCCAGCAGCCAGGAGAGATACAGGGGGCTGGCCAACCAAGTAGGCTACACCTTC. Its translation is CASSQERYRGLANQVGYTF.

The chain uses TRBV19 and TRBJ2-1; 8 nucleotides align to TRBD1. Trimming at V came to 6 bases and at J to 3 bases, leaving 4 bases not matched to a gene. Looked up from germline, CDR1 is LNHDA and CDR2 is SQIVND (reference sequence). This CDR3 contains 14 residues. The CDR3 reads CASSTGTGYNEQFF. The CDR3 DNA follows: TGTGCCAGTAGCACCGGGACAGGCTACAATGAGCAGTTCTTC.